Listed here is a single TCR beta chain. It was RNA transcripts that yielded the amplified TCR beta CDR3 regions. The HTBI primer set was used in a first-round RT-PCR of the TCR CDR3. From the multiplex PCR reads, TCRdb called clonotypes with MiXCR, one entry per CDR3 protein. The repertoire holds roughly 660,000 distinct CDR3 sequences, approximately 15% seen once, with 15% to 19% in the top ten. This record comes from a study of T cells in Graves' hyperthyroidism and ophthalmopathy. Material: blood. The TCR originated in a man in his fifties with Graves' hyperthyroidism.

CDR3 region: CASSPPGTSGRRAYNEQFF. CDR3 nucleotide sequence: TGTGCCAGCAGTCCTCCCGGGACTAGCGGAAGACGAGCCTACAATGAGCAGTTCTTC. This rearrangement joins TRBV27 to TRBJ2-1; 11 bases are a match to TRBD2. The germline V gene encodes CDR1 MNHEY and CDR2 SMNVEV (reference sequence). The CDR3 has 19 amino acids. Trimming took 5 bases from V and 2 from J; bases not matched to a gene: 14.